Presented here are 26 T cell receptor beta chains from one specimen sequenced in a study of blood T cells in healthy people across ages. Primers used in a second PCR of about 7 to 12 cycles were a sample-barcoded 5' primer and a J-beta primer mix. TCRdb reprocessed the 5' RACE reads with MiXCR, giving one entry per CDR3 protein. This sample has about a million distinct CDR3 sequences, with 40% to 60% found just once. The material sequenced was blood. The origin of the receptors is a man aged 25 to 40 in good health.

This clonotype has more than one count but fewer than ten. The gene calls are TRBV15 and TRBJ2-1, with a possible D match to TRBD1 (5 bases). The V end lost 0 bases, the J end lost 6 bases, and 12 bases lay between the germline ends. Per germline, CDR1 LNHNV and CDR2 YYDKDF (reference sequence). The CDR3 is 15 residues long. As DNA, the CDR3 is TGTGCCACCAGCAGAGATCAAGGGGTTTCCAATGAGCAGTTCTTC. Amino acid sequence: CATSRDQGVSNEQFF.

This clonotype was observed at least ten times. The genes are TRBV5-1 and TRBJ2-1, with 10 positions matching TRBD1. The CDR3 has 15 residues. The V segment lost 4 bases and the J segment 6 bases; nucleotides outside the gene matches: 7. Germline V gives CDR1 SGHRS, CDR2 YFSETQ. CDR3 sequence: CASSQRTGGGNEQFF. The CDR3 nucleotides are TGCGCCAGCAGCCAACGGACAGGGGGAGGCAATGAGCAGTTCTTC.

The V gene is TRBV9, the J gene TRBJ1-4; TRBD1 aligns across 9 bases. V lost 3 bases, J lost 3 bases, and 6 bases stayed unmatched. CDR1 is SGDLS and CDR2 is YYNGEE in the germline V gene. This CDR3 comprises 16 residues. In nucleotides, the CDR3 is TGTGCCAGCAGCGCCAAACAGGGGGCGGCTAATGAAAAACTGTTTTTT. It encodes CASSAKQGAANEKLFF.

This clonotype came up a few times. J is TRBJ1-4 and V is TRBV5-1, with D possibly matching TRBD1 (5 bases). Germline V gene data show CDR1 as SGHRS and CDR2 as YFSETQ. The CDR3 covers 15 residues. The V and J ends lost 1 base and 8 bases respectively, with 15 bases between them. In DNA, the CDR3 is TGCGCCAGCAGCTTGCCAGGGACCGGAGGAGAAAAACTGTTTTTT. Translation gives CASSLPGTGGEKLFF.

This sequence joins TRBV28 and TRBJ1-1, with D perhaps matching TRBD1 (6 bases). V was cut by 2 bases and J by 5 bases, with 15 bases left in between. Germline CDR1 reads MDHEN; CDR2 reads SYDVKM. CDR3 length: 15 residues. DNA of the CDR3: TGTGCCAGCAGTTTAATAGGAGGGGGGCGGACTGAAGCTTTCTTT. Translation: CASSLIGGGRTEAFF. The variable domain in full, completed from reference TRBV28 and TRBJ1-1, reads DVKVTQSSRYLVKRTGEKVFLECVQDMDHENMFWYRQDPGLGLRLIYFSYDVKMKEKGDIPEGYSVSREKKERFSLILESASTNQTSMYLCASSLIGGGRTEAFFGQGTRLTVV.

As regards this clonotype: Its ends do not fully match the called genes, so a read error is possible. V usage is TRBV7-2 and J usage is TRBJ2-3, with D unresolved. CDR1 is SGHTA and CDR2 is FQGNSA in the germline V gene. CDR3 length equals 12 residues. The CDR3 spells CASSLMSDTRYF. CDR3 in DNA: TGTGCCAGCAGCTTGATGTCGGATACGCGGTATTTT.

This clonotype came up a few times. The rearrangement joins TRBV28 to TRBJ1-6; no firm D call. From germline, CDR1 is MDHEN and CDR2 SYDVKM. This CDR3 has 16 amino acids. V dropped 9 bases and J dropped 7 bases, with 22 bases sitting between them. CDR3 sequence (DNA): TGTGCCAGTAACGAGGCAGCAGGCGAATCGAATTCACCCCTCCACTTT. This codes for CASNEAAGESNSPLHF.

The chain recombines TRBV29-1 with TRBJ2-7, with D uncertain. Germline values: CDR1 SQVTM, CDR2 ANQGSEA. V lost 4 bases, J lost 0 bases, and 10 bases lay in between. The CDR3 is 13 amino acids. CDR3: CSVAASLSYEQYF. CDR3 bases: TGCAGCGTTGCAGCAAGCCTCTCCTACGAGCAGTACTTC.

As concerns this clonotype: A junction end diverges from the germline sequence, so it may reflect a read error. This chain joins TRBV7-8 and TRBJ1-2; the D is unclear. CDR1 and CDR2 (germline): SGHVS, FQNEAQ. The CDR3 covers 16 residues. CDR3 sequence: CASSLIGQDRNYGYTF. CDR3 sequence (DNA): TGTGCCAGCAGCCTTATTGGGCAGGACCGCAACTATGGTTACACCTTC.

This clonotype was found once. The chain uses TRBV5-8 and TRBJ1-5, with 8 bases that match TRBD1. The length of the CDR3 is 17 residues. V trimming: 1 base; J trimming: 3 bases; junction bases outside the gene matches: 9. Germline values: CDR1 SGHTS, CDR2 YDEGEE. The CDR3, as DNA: TGTGCCAGCAGCTTGCCCGGGGCAGGGGGCCTCAATCAGCCCCAGCATTTT. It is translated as CASSLPGAGGLNQPQHF.

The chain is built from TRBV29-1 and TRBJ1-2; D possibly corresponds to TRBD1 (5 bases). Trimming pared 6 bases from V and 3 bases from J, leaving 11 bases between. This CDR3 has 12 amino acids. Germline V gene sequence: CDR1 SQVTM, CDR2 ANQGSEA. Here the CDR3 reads CSVAGLDYGYTF. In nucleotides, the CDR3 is TGCAGCGTCGCAGGGTTGGACTATGGCTACACCTTC.

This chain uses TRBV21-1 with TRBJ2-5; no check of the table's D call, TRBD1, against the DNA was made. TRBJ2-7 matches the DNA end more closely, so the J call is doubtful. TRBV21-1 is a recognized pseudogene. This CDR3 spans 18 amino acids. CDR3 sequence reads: CASSKASPGRPDSYEQYF. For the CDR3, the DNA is TGTGCCAGCAGCAAAGCGAGTCCGGGCAGACCCGATTCCTACGAGCAGTACTTC.

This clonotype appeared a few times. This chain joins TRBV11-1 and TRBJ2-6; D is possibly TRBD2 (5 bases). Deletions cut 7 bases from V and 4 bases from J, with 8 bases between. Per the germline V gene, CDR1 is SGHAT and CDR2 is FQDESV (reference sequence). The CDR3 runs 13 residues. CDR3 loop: CASTPGGANVLTF. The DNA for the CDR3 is TGTGCCAGCACCCCGGGAGGGGCCAACGTCCTGACTTTC.

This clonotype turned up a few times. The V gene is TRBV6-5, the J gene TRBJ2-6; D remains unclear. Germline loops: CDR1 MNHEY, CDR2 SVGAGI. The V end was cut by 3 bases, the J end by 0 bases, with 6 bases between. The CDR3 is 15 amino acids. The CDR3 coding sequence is TGTGCCAGCAGTTATCAGCTCTCTGGGGCCAACGTCCTGACTTTC. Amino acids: CASSYQLSGANVLTF.

The CDR3, as DNA: TGTGCCAGCAGTTGGCTACAGGGGACCGGGGCCAACGTCCTGACTTTC. Protein sequence: CASSWLQGTGANVLTF. The chain is built from TRBV6-6 and TRBJ2-6, with 7 bases lining up with TRBD1. Germline CDR1 reads MNHNY; CDR2 reads SVGAGI (reference sequence). V trimming: 4 bases; J trimming: 4 bases; junction bases outside the gene matches: 7. The CDR3 runs to 16 residues.

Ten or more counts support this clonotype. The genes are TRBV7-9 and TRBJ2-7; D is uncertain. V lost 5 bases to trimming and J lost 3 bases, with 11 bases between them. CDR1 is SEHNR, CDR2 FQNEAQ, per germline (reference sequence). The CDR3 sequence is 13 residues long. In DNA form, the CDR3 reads TGTGCCAGCAGCCCTAGTGGCAGCTACGAGCAGTACTTC. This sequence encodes CASSPSGSYEQYF.

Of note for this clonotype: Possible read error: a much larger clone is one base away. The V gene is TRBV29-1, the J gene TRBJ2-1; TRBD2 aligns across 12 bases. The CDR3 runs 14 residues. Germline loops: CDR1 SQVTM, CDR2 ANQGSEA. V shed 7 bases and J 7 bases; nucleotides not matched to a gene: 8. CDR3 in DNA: TGCAGCGCACTCGAGACTAGCGGGGGTAATGAGCAGTTCTTC. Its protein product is CSALETSGGNEQFF.

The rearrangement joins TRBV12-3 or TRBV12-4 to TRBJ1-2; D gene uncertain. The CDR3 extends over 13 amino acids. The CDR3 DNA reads TGTGCGGCAGTTGGGAGACCGGGCTATGGCTACACCTTC. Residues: CAAVGRPGYGYTF.

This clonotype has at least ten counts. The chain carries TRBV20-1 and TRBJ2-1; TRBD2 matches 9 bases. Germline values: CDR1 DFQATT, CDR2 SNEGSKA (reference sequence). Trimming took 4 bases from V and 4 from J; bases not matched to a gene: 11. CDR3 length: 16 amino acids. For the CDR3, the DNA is TGCAGTGCTAAATCCTCTAGCGGGGTATTTTACAATGAGCAGTTCTTC. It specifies CSAKSSSGVFYNEQFF.

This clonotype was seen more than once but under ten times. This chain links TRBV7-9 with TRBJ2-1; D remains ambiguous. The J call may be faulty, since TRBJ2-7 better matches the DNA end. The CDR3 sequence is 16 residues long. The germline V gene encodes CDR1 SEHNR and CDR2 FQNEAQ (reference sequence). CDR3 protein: CASSLESRSSYNEQYF. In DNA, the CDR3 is TGTGCCAGCAGCTTAGAAAGCCGGAGCTCCTACAATGAGCAGTACTTC.

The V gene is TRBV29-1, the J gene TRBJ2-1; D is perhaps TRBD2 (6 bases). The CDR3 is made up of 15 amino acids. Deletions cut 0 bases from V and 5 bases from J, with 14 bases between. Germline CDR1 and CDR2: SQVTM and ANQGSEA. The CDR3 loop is CSVEDKGLYHNEQFF. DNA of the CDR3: TGCAGCGTTGAAGATAAGGGACTGTACCACAATGAGCAGTTCTTC.

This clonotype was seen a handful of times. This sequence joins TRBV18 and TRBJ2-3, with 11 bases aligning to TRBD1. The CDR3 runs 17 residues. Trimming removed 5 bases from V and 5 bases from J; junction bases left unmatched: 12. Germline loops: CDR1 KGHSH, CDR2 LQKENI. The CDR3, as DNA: TGTGCCAGCTCAAGGACAGGGGGCGCCTCCTCGGTAGATACGCAGTATTTT. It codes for CASSRTGGASSVDTQYF.

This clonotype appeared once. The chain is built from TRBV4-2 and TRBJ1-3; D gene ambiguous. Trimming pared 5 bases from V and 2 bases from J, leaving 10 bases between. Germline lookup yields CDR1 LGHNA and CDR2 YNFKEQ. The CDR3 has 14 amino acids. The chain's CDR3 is CASSSGDPGNTIYF. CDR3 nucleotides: TGTGCCAGCAGCTCCGGGGATCCTGGAAACACCATATATTTT.

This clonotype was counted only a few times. Written as DNA, the CDR3 is TGTGCCAGCAGTTACTCGAGTCCAGTCGGGACGGGAGACTACAATGAGCAGTTCTTC. Translating it yields CASSYSSPVGTGDYNEQFF. The V and J genes are TRBV6-5 and TRBJ2-1; weak D call: TRBD2 (6 bases). The CDR3 totals 19 residues. Germline V lookup: CDR1 MNHEY, CDR2 SVGAGI. V was clipped by 0 bases and J by 3 bases, with 21 bases between them.

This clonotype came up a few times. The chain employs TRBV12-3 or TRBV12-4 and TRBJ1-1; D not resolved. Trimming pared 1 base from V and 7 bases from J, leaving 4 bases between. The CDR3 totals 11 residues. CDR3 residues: CASSLGDEAFF. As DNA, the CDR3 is TGTGCCAGCAGTTTAGGGGATGAAGCTTTCTTT.

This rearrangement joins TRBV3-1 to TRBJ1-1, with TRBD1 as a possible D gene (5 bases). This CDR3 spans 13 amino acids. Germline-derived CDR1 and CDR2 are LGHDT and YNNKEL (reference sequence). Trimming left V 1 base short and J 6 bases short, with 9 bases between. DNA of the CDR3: TGTGCCAGCAGCCAAGCATGGGGCTCTGAAGCTTTCTTT. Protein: CASSQAWGSEAFF.